This TCR beta chain derives from a study of blood T cells in healthy people across ages. Trimming pared 0 bases from V and 7 bases from J, leaving 9 bases between. Germline values: CDR1 LGHNA, CDR2 YNFKEQ. CDR3 length equals 13 residues. Worth noting for this clonotype: Its matching antigen is unknown.

A second PCR, run for roughly 7 to 11 cycles, used a sample-barcoded 5' primer plus a J-beta primer mix. TCRdb re-analysed the 5' RACE reads in MiXCR, keeping a single row per CDR3 protein. The data show 550,000 to 700,000 distinct CDR3 sequences, roughly 29% seen once. Study findings and constraints: TCR beta diversity per million T cells fell roughly linearly with age. The study found TCR beta diversity correlated strongly with naive T cell percentage.

This TCR came from a woman between 70 and 85 years old in good health. Sequenced sample: blood. The chain combines TRBV4-2 with TRBJ1-1; D may be TRBD1 (5 bases). CDR3 DNA sequence: TGTGCCAGCAGCCAAGATGGGGGGGGTGAAGCTTTCTTT. Amino acids: CASSQDGGGEAFF.